Following are 19 T cell receptor beta chains from one sample sequenced in a study of OX40 agonist ivuxolimab in advanced cancers. Libraries were prepared by immunoSEQ multiplex PCR; TCRdb keeps only in-frame clonotypes and omits some of them. The sample consists of around 69,000 clones, about 87% of them appearing once. The source was CD4+ or CD8+ T cells sorted from blood, collected in a trial of the OX40 agonist ivuxolimab. These receptor sequences come from an adult with an advanced solid tumor such as melanoma, head and neck, liver or kidney cancer.

This clone was detected once. The gene calls are TRBV27 and TRBJ1-3; 8 nucleotides agree with TRBD1. The CDR3 covers 14 residues. Looked up from germline, CDR1 is MNHEY and CDR2 is SMNVEV (reference sequence). Unmatched junction bases numbered 4, after V lost 5 bases and J lost 4 bases. CDR3 coding DNA: TGTGCCAGCAGTCCGCCAGGGGGCGGAAACACCATATATTTT. It is translated as CASSPPGGGNTIYF.

The chain carries TRBV2 and TRBJ2-3; D call uncertain. The CDR3 runs to 14 residues. From germline, CDR1 is SNHLY and CDR2 FYNNEI. V was cut by 3 bases and J by 2 bases, with 9 bases left in between. The CDR3 spells CASSEAQYTDTQYF. The CDR3 region has the DNA TGTGCCAGCAGTGAGGCACAGTACACAGATACGCAGTATTTT.

The J gene is TRBJ1-3, the V gene TRBV28; TRBD1 is a possible D gene (5 bases). Germline values: CDR1 MDHEN, CDR2 SYDVKM. The CDR3 totals 13 residues. Trimming cost V 1 base and J 4 bases, with 5 bases left between them. CDR3 in amino acids: CASSLSGGNTIYF. The DNA for the CDR3 is TGTGCCAGCAGTTTATCAGGGGGAAACACCATATATTTT.

The gene calls are TRBV11-2 and TRBJ2-5; 15 positions agree with TRBD2. The CDR3 has 17 residues. Per the germline V gene, CDR1 is SGHAT and CDR2 is FQNNGV. Unmatched junction bases numbered 7, after V lost 3 bases and J lost 5 bases. CDR3: CASSLGTSGGISETQYF. DNA for the CDR3: TGTGCCAGCAGCTTGGGGACTAGCGGGGGGATCTCCGAGACCCAGTACTTC.

Only one count was recorded for this clone. This chain links TRBV10-3 with TRBJ1-2, with D perhaps matching TRBD1 (5 bases). The V end lost 2 bases, the J end lost 6 bases, and 10 bases lay between the germline ends. This CDR3 has 13 amino acids. Germline values: CDR1 ENHRY, CDR2 SYGVKD. The CDR3 DNA follows: TGTGCCATCAGTGAGCGTCAGGGTGATGGCTACACCTTC. Protein: CAISERQGDGYTF.

The chain joins TRBV9 to TRBJ2-1; 8 bases are shared with TRBD2. CDR1 is SGDLS, CDR2 YYNGEE, per germline. Trimming removed 2 bases from V and 6 bases from J; junction bases left unmatched: 10. The CDR3 covers 16 residues. The CDR3 DNA reads as TGTGCCAGCAGCGTTAGCGGGCGGGGGGACACCAATGAGCAGTTCTTC. It specifies CASSVSGRGDTNEQFF.

Only one count was recorded for this clone. The chain recombines TRBV7-2 with TRBJ2-7, with D possibly being TRBD2 (5 bases). The CDR3 covers 14 residues. V shed 5 bases and J shed 3 bases, with 14 bases lying between them. The germline V gene encodes CDR1 SGHTA and CDR2 FQGNSA. DNA of the CDR3: TGTGCCAGCAGCAATCCGGGAACCTACTACGAGCAGTACTTC. Translation: CASSNPGTYYEQYF. The variable domain in full, with the rest retrieved from reference TRBV7-2 and TRBJ2-7, is GAGVSQSPSNKVTEKGKDVELRCDPISGHTALYWYRQSLGQGLEFLIYFQGNSAPDKSGLPSDRFSAERTGGSVSTLTIQRTQQEDSAVYLCASSNPGTYYEQYFGPGTRLTVT.

The chain joins TRBV7-3 to TRBJ1-1; TRBD1 aligns across 8 bases. In germline, CDR1 is SGHTA, CDR2 FQGTGA. The CDR3 length is 15 residues. J gave up 3 bases and V 1 base, and 4 bases lay outside the gene matches. The CDR3 region is CASSLNGQGYTEAFF. Written as DNA, the CDR3 is TGTGCCAGCAGCTTAAATGGACAGGGTTACACTGAAGCTTTCTTT.

The chain links TRBV4-3 to TRBJ1-3; D gene ambiguous. Per germline, CDR1 LGHNA and CDR2 YSLEER. With 0 bases removed from V and 2 bases from J, the gap between germline ends came to 8 bases. The CDR3 runs 15 residues. CDR3 residues: CASSQDLGAGNTIYF. CDR3 bases: TGCGCCAGCAGCCAAGATCTGGGCGCTGGAAACACCATATATTTT.

This sequence joins TRBV7-2 and TRBJ2-2, with D perhaps given as TRBD1 or TRBD2 (6 bases each). The CDR3 covers 15 residues. In germline, CDR1 is SGHTA, CDR2 FQGNSA. Trimming stripped 8 bases from V and 4 bases from J, with 17 bases between. The CDR3 DNA is TGTGCCAGCTCTGTTAAAGGGGGAGGCACCGGGGAGCTGTTTTTT. Its translation is CASSVKGGGTGELFF.

The J gene is TRBJ1-6, the V gene TRBV9, with unresolved D. V was pared by 7 bases and J by 0 bases, with 11 bases between. Looked up from germline, CDR1 is SGDLS and CDR2 is YYNGEE. The CDR3 sequence is 15 residues long. In DNA, the CDR3 is TGTGCCAGCCAACGCGGATCCTCCTATAATTCACCCCTCCACTTT. This codes for CASQRGSSYNSPLHF.

This chain connects TRBV5-4 to TRBJ1-2; 10 bases align to TRBD1. This CDR3 comprises 18 residues. CDR1 is SGHNT and CDR2 is YYREEE in the germline V gene (reference sequence). V shed 4 bases and J 4 bases; nucleotides not matched to a gene: 16. Here the CDR3 DNA reads TGTGCCAGCAGCCGAGCCGGGACAGGGGAGAGACTGGGCTATGGCTACACCTTC. Protein: CASSRAGTGERLGYGYTF.

The chain is built from TRBV5-8 and TRBJ1-5; maybe TRBD1 (5 bases). The CDR3 consists of 16 residues. With 4 bases removed from V and 2 bases from J, the gap between germline ends came to 16 bases. Germline V lookup: CDR1 SGHTS, CDR2 YDEGEE. CDR3 in DNA: TGTGCCAGCAGCCCCGGGGGGTACGTGGGCAATCAGCCCCAGCATTTT. This sequence encodes CASSPGGYVGNQPQHF.

The V and J genes are TRBV7-2 and TRBJ2-5; D is ambiguous. V gave up 0 bases and J gave up 2 bases, with 7 bases separating them. There are 14 residues in the CDR3. Germline assignment: CDR1 SGHTA and CDR2 FQGNSA. In DNA, the CDR3 is TGTGCCAGCAGCTTAGCGCGAGCACAAGAGACCCAGTACTTC. Residues: CASSLARAQETQYF.

The chain uses TRBV4-3 and TRBJ2-3, with TRBD1 matching 9 bases. V trimming: 6 bases; J trimming: 5 bases; junction bases outside the gene matches: 12. Germline CDR1 is LGHNA and CDR2 is YSLEER. The CDR3 runs to 16 residues. CDR3 protein: CASSFLETGGQDTQYF. The CDR3 coding sequence is TGCGCCAGCAGTTTTCTTGAGACAGGGGGACAAGATACGCAGTATTTT.

The chain has TRBV7-2 and TRBJ2-3, with a tentative D call TRBD2 (6 bases). Germline values: CDR1 SGHTA, CDR2 FQGNSA. The CDR3 totals 17 residues. V was cut by 5 bases and J by 8 bases, with 26 bases left in between. The CDR3 DNA reads TGTGCCAGCAGCCTGGGCGACGGGACTCCCGGTGGGCGTACGCAGTATTTT. Encoded protein: CASSLGDGTPGGRTQYF.

The chain recombines TRBV7-6 with TRBJ2-5; 11 positions agree with TRBD2. The V and J ends lost 5 bases and 5 bases, in that order; junction bases with no gene match: 4. The CDR3 is 14 residues long. CDR1 and CDR2 from the germline V gene are SGHVS and FNYEAQ. The CDR3 reads CASSPGLAEETQYF. Here the CDR3 DNA reads TGTGCCAGCAGCCCGGGACTAGCGGAGGAGACCCAGTACTTC. Using reference TRBV7-6 and TRBJ2-5 for the parts outside the CDR3, the full variable domain is GAGVSQSPRYKVTKRGQDVALRCDPISGHVSLYWYRQALGQGPEFLTYFNYEAQQDKSGLPNDRFSAERPEGSISTLTIQRTEQRDSAMYRCASSPGLAEETQYFGPGTRLLVL.

The J gene is TRBJ2-3, the V gene TRBV7-2, with D maybe TRBD1 (6 bases). V lost 1 base and J lost 0, with 11 bases in between. The CDR3 is made up of 16 amino acids. CDR1 SGHTA and CDR2 FQGNSA come from the germline V gene. As DNA, the CDR3 is TGTGCCAGCAGCTTAGTCGGACAGAGAAGCACAGATACGCAGTATTTT. Translated: CASSLVGQRSTDTQYF.

V usage is TRBV4-3 and J usage is TRBJ1-5; D not resolved. Trimming took 2 bases from V and 1 from J, leaving 6 bases between them. In germline, CDR1 is LGHNA, CDR2 YSLEER. This CDR3 is built from 14 residues. This CDR3 is CASSQSDSNQPQHF. CDR3 DNA sequence: TGCGCCAGCAGCCAATCCGACAGCAATCAGCCCCAGCATTTT.